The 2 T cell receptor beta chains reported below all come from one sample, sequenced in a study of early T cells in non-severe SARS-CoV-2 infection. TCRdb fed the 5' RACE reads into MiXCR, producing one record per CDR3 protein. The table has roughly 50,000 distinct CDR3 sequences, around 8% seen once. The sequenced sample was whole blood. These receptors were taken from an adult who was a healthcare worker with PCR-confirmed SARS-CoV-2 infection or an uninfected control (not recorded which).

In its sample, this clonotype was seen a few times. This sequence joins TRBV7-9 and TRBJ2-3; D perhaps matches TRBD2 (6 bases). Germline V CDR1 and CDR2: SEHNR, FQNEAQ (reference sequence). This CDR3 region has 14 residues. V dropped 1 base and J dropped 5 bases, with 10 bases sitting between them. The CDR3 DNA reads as TGTGCCAGCAGCTTAGTGGCAGCGGGAGATACGCAGTATTTT. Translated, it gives CASSLVAAGDTQYF.

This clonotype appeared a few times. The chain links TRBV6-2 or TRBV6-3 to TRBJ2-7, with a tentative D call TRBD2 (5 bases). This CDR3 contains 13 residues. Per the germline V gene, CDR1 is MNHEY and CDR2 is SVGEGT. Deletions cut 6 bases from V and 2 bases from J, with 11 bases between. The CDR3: CASRDWKTYEQYF. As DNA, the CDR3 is TGTGCCAGCAGGGACTGGAAAACCTACGAGCAGTACTTC.